These T cell receptor beta chains were read from a single sample in a study of blood T cell repertoires in COVID-19. Profiled with immunoSEQ multiplex PCR; TCRdb holds only in-frame clones, not every one. The sample yields tens of thousands of clones, roughly nine tenths seen once. Sequences were obtained from peripheral blood. These receptor sequences come from a human donor with active COVID-19. The donor label of this sample is uncertain. Both conserved end residues are part of each CDR3. Fields, in order: D gene, J gene, clone size, V gene, CDR3 DNA, CDR3 protein. The D gene is left open where the match is weak. Where a row states a size, it is once, few, many or the class of an expanded clone; other rows omit it.

D: -; J: TRBJ1-2; size: -; V: TRBV20-1; DNA: TGCAGTGCTAGTGGGCAGGGTGGTCAAGCTAACTATGGCTACACCTTC; CDR3: CSASGQGGQANYGYTF
D: TRBD1; J: TRBJ2-7; size: -; V: TRBV19; DNA: TGTGCCAGTAGTACGAATGACAGGGCCGAGCAGTACTTC; CDR3: CASSTNDRAEQYF
D: -; J: TRBJ2-7; size: -; V: TRBV2; DNA: TGTGCCAGCAGTGCTCGACAGGTGAAAAACGAGCAGTACTTC; CDR3: CASSARQVKNEQYF
D: TRBD2; J: TRBJ2-5; size: -; V: TRBV5-4; DNA: TGTGCCAGCAGCTTGGTTGGCGGGGGGGCCGGAGAGACCCAGTACTTC; CDR3: CASSLVGGGAGETQYF
D: TRBD1; J: TRBJ1-2; size: -; V: TRBV4-1; DNA: TGCGCCAGCAGCCAAGGGGACAGGGGGAACTATGGCTACACCTTC; CDR3: CASSQGDRGNYGYTF
D: TRBD2; J: TRBJ2-3; size: -; V: TRBV5-4; DNA: TGTGCCAGCAGCTTGAGGGTAGCGGGCAGCAAGGTTACGCAGTATTTT; CDR3: CASSLRVAGSKVTQYF
D: TRBD1; J: TRBJ1-1; size: -; V: TRBV6-5; DNA: TGTGCCAGCAGTTACCGGGGGACAGGGGTGACTGAAGCTTTCTTT; CDR3: CASSYRGTGVTEAFF
D: TRBD1; J: TRBJ1-2; size: -; V: TRBV25-1; DNA: TGTGCCAGCAGCTCGACAGGGTTTTTCTATGGCTACACCTTC; CDR3: CASSSTGFFYGYTF
D: TRBD1; J: TRBJ1-1; size: -; V: TRBV15; DNA: TGTGCCACCAGCAGAGTGGCGAGGGGGCTCATGAACACTGAAGCTTTCTTT; CDR3: CATSRVARGLMNTEAFF
D: -; J: TRBJ1-1; size: -; V: TRBV7-3; DNA: TGTGCCAGCAGCCCTGGGGGAGGACCTAAGGGCACTGAAGCTTTCTTT; CDR3: CASSPGGGPKGTEAFF
D: TRBD1; J: TRBJ2-1; size: -; V: TRBV5-1; DNA: TGCGCCAGCAGCCCGGGACAGGTGGGCAATGAGCAGTTCTTC; CDR3: CASSPGQVGNEQFF
D: TRBD2; J: TRBJ2-3; size: few; V: TRBV2; DNA: TGTGCCAGCAGTAGGCTAGCGGGCACAGATACGCAGTATTTT; CDR3: CASSRLAGTDTQYF
D: TRBD1; J: TRBJ1-6; size: -; V: TRBV5-6; DNA: TGTGCCAGCAGCTTAAGACAGGGAGTCAACCTTTCACCCCTCCACTTT; CDR3: CASSLRQGVNLSPLHF
D: TRBD1; J: TRBJ2-5; size: -; V: TRBV7-6; DNA: TGTGCCAGCAGCCCCCGAATTGCCTACAGGGGAATAGGAGAGACCCAGTACTTC; CDR3: CASSPRIAYRGIGETQYF
D: TRBD1; J: TRBJ2-5; size: -; V: TRBV7-9; DNA: TGTGCCAGCAGCGTTACAGGGGGACGTGCTAGGGAGACCCAGTACTTC; CDR3: CASSVTGGRARETQYF
D: -; J: TRBJ1-5; size: -; V: TRBV7-2; DNA: TGTGCCAGCAGCTTAGACAGGGACCAGCCCCAGCATTTT; CDR3: CASSLDRDQPQHF
D: TRBD1; J: TRBJ2-1; size: -; V: TRBV4-3; DNA: TGCGCCAGCAGCCAAGATCACGGCAGGGGGCGTGAGCAGTTCTTC; CDR3: CASSQDHGRGREQFF
D: -; J: TRBJ1-2; size: -; V: TRBV19; DNA: TGTGCCAGCTCTCTATTCCGAGGGAGGGACTATGGCTACACCTTC; CDR3: CASSLFRGRDYGYTF